These 14 T cell receptor beta chains share one sample of origin, sequenced in a study of identical twins. TCRdb reanalysed the 5' RACE reads using MiXCR and keeps one entry per CDR3 protein. This table has around 490,000 distinct CDR3 sequences, roughly 15% appearing once. The same data also contributed to another study, on yellow fever vaccine responses in identical twins.

What was sequenced was CD4+ T cells sorted from blood. The receptors were sampled from a woman younger than 30 in good health.

In this sample, this clonotype turned up a few times. The chain employs TRBV28 and TRBJ2-7; 8 bases line up with TRBD2. CDR3 size: 14 residues. V lost 1 base, J lost 4 bases, and 3 bases stayed unmatched. From germline, CDR1 is MDHEN and CDR2 SYDVKM. The CDR3 DNA sequence: TGTGCCAGCAGTTTATTTAGCGGGAAGTACGAGCAGTACTTC. This codes for CASSLFSGKYEQYF.

The rearrangement uses TRBV5-4 and TRBJ1-4, with 9 bases fitting TRBD1. Looked up from germline, CDR1 is SGHNT and CDR2 is YYREEE (reference sequence). This CDR3 is 16 amino acids long. With 3 bases clipped from V and 8 bases from J, the junction kept 11 bases outside the gene matches. CDR3: CASSSLSGQGQEKLFF. For the CDR3, the DNA is TGTGCCAGCAGCTCACTATCGGGACAGGGTCAAGAAAAACTGTTTTTT. The variable domain in full, completed from reference TRBV5-4 and TRBJ1-4, reads ETGVTQSPTHLIKTRGQQVTLRCSSQSGHNTVSWYQQALGQGPQFIFQYYREEENGRGNFPPRFSGLQFPNYSSELNVNALELDDSALYLCASSSLSGQGQEKLFFGSGTQLSVL.

In its sample, this clonotype was seen a few times. The gene calls are TRBV20-1 and TRBJ1-5, with D perhaps TRBD1 (5 bases). V was pared by 2 bases and J by 6 bases, with 17 bases between. Germline lookup yields CDR1 DFQATT and CDR2 SNEGSKA (reference sequence). The CDR3 covers 15 residues. The CDR3 protein is CSARRWDETPQPQHF. The DNA of the CDR3 is TGCAGTGCTAGACGATGGGACGAAACCCCTCAGCCCCAGCATTTT.

This rearrangement joins TRBV20-1 to TRBJ1-5, with D possibly TRBD1 on 5 matching bases. V lost 1 base and J 0 bases, leaving 10 bases between the germline ends. The CDR3 contains 15 residues. CDR1 and CDR2 (germline): DFQATT, SNEGSKA (reference sequence). CDR3 in amino acids: CSARAGRHSNQPQHF. CDR3 sequence (DNA): TGCAGTGCTAGAGCAGGGAGGCATAGCAATCAGCCCCAGCATTTT.

This clonotype was recorded at least ten times. The V gene is TRBV10-2, the J gene TRBJ2-1; TRBD2 aligns across 13 bases. J was trimmed by 7 bases and V by 8 bases; bases with no gene match: 8. The CDR3 totals 15 residues. Germline V gene data show CDR1 as WSHSY and CDR2 as SAAADI. The chain's CDR3 is CASVSGTSGVNEQFF. CDR3 in DNA: TGCGCCAGCGTGTCCGGGACTAGCGGGGTTAATGAGCAGTTCTTC.

The genes are TRBV20-1 and TRBJ2-2, with 8 bases fitting TRBD2. The trim removed 3 bases at V and 3 bases at J, leaving 6 bases unmatched. Germline loops: CDR1 DFQATT, CDR2 SNEGSKA (reference sequence). The CDR3 is 15 amino acids. CDR3 in DNA: TGCAGTGCTAGTCAAGCGGGGGTTTACACCGGGGAGCTGTTTTTT. It specifies CSASQAGVYTGELFF.

This chain joins TRBV2 and TRBJ2-1, with 7 nucleotides matching TRBD1. Trimming removed 4 bases from V and 1 base from J; junction bases left unmatched: 4. Germline assignment: CDR1 SNHLY and CDR2 FYNNEI. The CDR3 sequence is 15 residues long. This CDR3 reads CASSVGDRSYNEQFF. Written as DNA, the CDR3 is TGTGCCAGCAGTGTGGGGGACAGATCCTACAATGAGCAGTTCTTC.

The J gene is TRBJ2-1, the V gene TRBV11-2; D might be TRBD1 (6 bases). With 9 bases removed from V and 3 bases from J, the gap between germline ends came to 18 bases. The CDR3 runs 15 residues. Germline V CDR1 and CDR2: SGHAT, FQNNGV. In nucleotides, the CDR3 is TGTGCCAGTACCCCACAGGGTACTTTCTACAATGAGCAGTTCTTC. It is translated as CASTPQGTFYNEQFF.

The chain carries TRBV7-9 and TRBJ1-1; 7 positions agree with TRBD1. The junction had 9 bases not matched to a gene; V was cut back by 4 bases and J by 7 bases. The CDR3 contains 14 residues. Germline V gene lookup returns CDR1 SEHNR and CDR2 FQNEAQ (reference sequence). The CDR3 sequence: CASSSIRGRGEAFF. DNA of the CDR3: TGTGCCAGCAGCTCTATTAGGGGGCGAGGTGAAGCTTTCTTT.

In its sample, this clonotype was seen a few times. The rearrangement links TRBV28 to TRBJ2-2, with a tentative D call TRBD2 (5 bases). The germline V gene has CDR1 MDHEN and CDR2 SYDVKM. Trimming left V 3 bases short and J 4 bases short, with 12 bases between. The CDR3 is 15 residues long. The CDR3 DNA reads TGTGCCAGCAGTTTTAGAGGGCCGACCACCGGGGAGCTGTTTTTT. As protein: CASSFRGPTTGELFF.

The CDR3 here is CASKRQGAHNEQFF. The DNA for the CDR3 is TGTGCCAGCAAACGACAGGGTGCCCACAATGAGCAGTTCTTC. The chain carries TRBV2 and TRBJ2-1, with 7 bases that match TRBD1. The CDR3 consists of 14 residues. V trimming: 7 bases; J trimming: 5 bases; junction bases outside the gene matches: 8. Germline CDR1 and CDR2: SNHLY and FYNNEI.

The chain joins TRBV12-3 or TRBV12-4 to TRBJ2-1, with TRBD2 matching 8 bases. This CDR3 is 17 amino acids long. Trimming removed 4 bases from V and 1 base from J; junction bases left unmatched: 9. CDR3 coding DNA: TGTGCCAGCAGTTCAGGCGGGGGGAAAAGTTCCTACAATGAGCAGTTCTTC. Protein sequence: CASSSGGGKSSYNEQFF.

The chain has TRBV29-1 and TRBJ2-5; D unclear. CDR3 length: 12 amino acids. CDR1 and CDR2 (germline): SQVTM, ANQGSEA. V was trimmed by 5 bases and J by 3 bases, leaving 10 bases between them. The CDR3 spells CSVIETEETQYF. CDR3 nucleotide sequence: TGCAGCGTTATAGAAACAGAAGAGACCCAGTACTTC. Based on the CDR3 plus reference TRBV29-1 and TRBJ2-5, the full variable domain is SAVISQKPSRDICQRGTSLTIQCQVDSQVTMMFWYRQQPGQSLTLIATANQGSEATYESGFVIDKFPISRPNLTFSTLTVSNMSPEDSSIYLCSVIETEETQYFGPGTRLLVL.

This clonotype has a handful of counts. This chain joins TRBV5-1 and TRBJ2-2, with D maybe TRBD2 (5 bases). Germline V gene lookup returns CDR1 SGHRS and CDR2 YFSETQ. This CDR3 is built from 15 residues. V was pared by 2 bases and J by 4 bases, with 12 bases between. The CDR3 coding sequence is TGCGCCAGCAGCTTTCAACTCGAGGGCACCGGGGAGCTGTTTTTT. This translates into CASSFQLEGTGELFF.